The 26 T cell receptor beta chains given below trace back to one sample, sequenced in a study of blood T cell repertoires in COVID-19. The data were produced by immunoSEQ multiplex PCR, yet TCRdb's version contains in-frame clones alone and is incomplete. The table has 250,000 or so clones, 89% seen once. The specimen was peripheral blood. The receptors shown here come from a woman in her thirties or forties who had recovered from COVID-19.

The V and J genes are TRBV6-5 and TRBJ2-5; 7 bases map to TRBD1. After removal of 9 bases from V and 5 bases from J, the junction contained 12 bases not matched to a gene. Germline CDR1 is MNHEY and CDR2 is SVGAGI. The CDR3 has 14 residues. The CDR3 is CASVDRERWETQYF. DNA of the CDR3: TGTGCCAGTGTCGACAGGGAGCGGTGGGAGACCCAGTACTTC.

The chain recombines TRBV27 with TRBJ2-1; possibly TRBD2 for D (6 bases). The CDR3 is 11 amino acids. From germline, CDR1 is MNHEY and CDR2 SMNVEV (reference sequence). Deletions cut 6 bases from V and 12 bases from J, with 12 bases between. This CDR3 is CASRHSGGQFF. CDR3 sequence (DNA): TGTGCCAGCAGACATAGCGGAGGGCAGTTCTTC.

The chain combines TRBV18 with TRBJ1-1, with 7 bases matching TRBD1. Per germline, CDR1 KGHSH and CDR2 LQKENI. The V segment lost 5 bases and the J segment 1 base; nucleotides outside the gene matches: 4. The CDR3 runs to 14 residues. Here the CDR3 reads CASSAGTANTEAFF. Here the CDR3 DNA reads TGTGCCAGCTCAGCGGGGACAGCGAACACTGAAGCTTTCTTT.

The chain couples TRBV6-2 or TRBV6-3 to TRBJ1-2; no clear D. Germline lookup yields CDR1 MNHEY and CDR2 SVGEGT. Trimming shortened V by 4 bases and J by 7 bases, and 16 bases separated the two germline ends. The CDR3 has 14 residues. CDR3 sequence (DNA): TGTGCCAGCAGTTCCCCCCAACCTCAGCGTGGCTACACCTTC. Protein product: CASSSPQPQRGYTF.

V usage is TRBV18 and J usage is TRBJ2-5, with D uncertain. Germline V gene lookup returns CDR1 KGHSH and CDR2 LQKENI. V lost 3 bases to trimming and J lost 4 bases, with 12 bases between them. The CDR3 is 14 residues long. In nucleotides, the CDR3 is TGTGCCAGCTCACCCGGTCTAGATACAGAGACCCAGTACTTC. Translating it yields CASSPGLDTETQYF.

The chain couples TRBV6-5 to TRBJ2-7; D is perhaps TRBD1 (5 bases). Per germline, CDR1 MNHEY and CDR2 SVGAGI. V shed 8 bases and J shed 0 bases, with 11 bases lying between them. The CDR3 totals 13 residues. This chain's CDR3 is CASGKTVSYEQYF. The CDR3 coding sequence is TGTGCCAGCGGCAAGACAGTCTCCTACGAGCAGTACTTC.

The V and J genes are TRBV30 and TRBJ1-2; 9 bases map to TRBD1. The CDR3 loop spans 14 amino acids. Germline CDR1 and CDR2: GTSNPN and SVGIG (reference sequence). The ends lost 1 base at V and 8 bases at J; junction bases unmatched: 8. CDR3 DNA sequence: TGTGCCTGGAGTGAGACCCAGGGACAGGGCGGCTACACCTTC. Translating it yields CAWSETQGQGGYTF. The full variable domain, in which reference TRBV30 and TRBJ1-2 provide the parts outside the CDR3, is SQTIHQWPATLVQPVGSPLSLECTVEGTSNPNLYWYRQAAGRGLQLLFYSVGIGQISSEVPQNLSASRPQDRQFILSSKKLLLSDSGFYLCAWSETQGQGGYTFGSGTRLTVV.

The rearrangement links TRBV11-1 to TRBJ1-3; D is ambiguous. CDR1 and CDR2 (germline): SGHAT, FQDESV (reference sequence). The V end lost 5 bases, the J end lost 4 bases, and 9 bases lay between the germline ends. This CDR3 comprises 13 residues. The CDR3 is CASSHARGNTIYF. The CDR3 nucleotides are TGTGCCAGCAGCCATGCCAGGGGAAACACCATATATTTT.

This rearrangement joins TRBV5-1 to TRBJ1-1, with a possible D match to TRBD1 (5 bases). Trimming left V 0 bases short and J 1 base short, with 7 bases between. This CDR3 is 14 amino acids long. Germline CDR1 SGHRS, CDR2 YFSETQ. CDR3 protein: CASSLEGRNTEAFF. DNA of the CDR3: TGCGCCAGCAGCTTGGAGGGGCGGAACACTGAAGCTTTCTTT. The full variable domain, rest sourced from reference TRBV5-1 and TRBJ1-1, is KAGVTQTPRYLIKTRGQQVTLSCSPISGHRSVSWYQQTPGQGLQFLFEYFSETQRNKGNFPGRFSGRQFSNSRSEMNVSTLELGDSALYLCASSLEGRNTEAFFGQGTRLTVV.

The sample holds a few counts of this clone. V and J are TRBV19 and TRBJ1-3; TRBD1 aligns across 9 bases. This CDR3 region has 12 residues. The V gene's germline CDR1 is LNHDA and CDR2 SQIVND (reference sequence). Trimming at V came to 3 bases and at J to 11 bases, leaving 2 bases not matched to a gene. DNA of the CDR3: TGTGCCAGTAGTATGAGACAGGGGGCCATATATTTT. Amino acids: CASSMRQGAIYF. Using reference TRBV19 and TRBJ1-3 for the parts outside the CDR3, the full variable domain is DGGITQSPKYLFRKEGQNVTLSCEQNLNHDAMYWYRQDPGQGLRLIYYSQIVNDFQKGDIAEGYSVSREKKESFPLTVTSAQKNPTAFYLCASSMRQGAIYFGEGSWLTVV.

This clone has a single count. The chain recombines TRBV5-1 with TRBJ2-2; D may be TRBD2 (5 bases). The V and J ends lost 0 bases and 5 bases respectively, with 5 bases between them. Per germline, CDR1 SGHRS and CDR2 YFSETQ. The CDR3 sequence is 13 residues long. CDR3 bases: TGCGCCAGCAGCTTGGTAGCGACCGGGGAGCTGTTTTTT. Amino acids: CASSLVATGELFF.

V gene TRBV5-1 combines with J gene TRBJ2-1; the D is unclear. CDR1 SGHRS and CDR2 YFSETQ come from the germline V gene. The CDR3 is 13 residues long. The germline V and J ends were trimmed by 2 bases and 4 bases, with 7 bases remaining between them. The CDR3 nucleotides are TGCGCCAGCAGCTTAAATACTTACAATGAGCAGTTCTTC. It encodes CASSLNTYNEQFF.

The chain links TRBV5-1 to TRBJ1-1, with 7 bases that match TRBD1. The J segment lost 0 bases and the V segment lost 4 bases, leaving 3 bases of the junction unmatched. This CDR3 has 14 amino acids. Germline CDR1 is SGHRS and CDR2 is YFSETQ. The CDR3 here is CASSRDRMNTEAFF. CDR3 bases: TGCGCCAGCAGCCGGGACAGAATGAACACTGAAGCTTTCTTT.

As DNA, the CDR3 is TGTGCCAGCAGTTTTCAGACAGGGCCCGGATCACCCCTCCACTTT. It specifies CASSFQTGPGSPLHF. The chain recombines TRBV27 with TRBJ1-6; 7 bases line up with TRBD1. The CDR3 consists of 15 residues. Germline loops: CDR1 MNHEY, CDR2 SMNVEV (reference sequence). The trim removed 3 bases at V and 10 bases at J, leaving 9 bases unmatched.

The rearrangement uses TRBV6-2 or TRBV6-3 and TRBJ1-1; D gene unclear. Per germline, CDR1 MNHEY and CDR2 SVGEGT. The CDR3 has 14 amino acids. The ends were cut back, 7 bases at V and 8 bases at J, with 20 bases in the middle. CDR3 residues: CASIPEVGSSEAFF. The CDR3 coding sequence is TGTGCCAGCATCCCCGAGGTGGGGAGTAGCGAAGCTTTCTTT.

This clone was observed a single time. The chain is built from TRBV6-5 and TRBJ2-7; 8 bases are a match to TRBD1. The CDR3 spans 16 residues. The V and J ends lost 1 base and 5 bases, in that order; junction bases with no gene match: 10. Germline V CDR1 and CDR2: MNHEY, SVGAGI. The CDR3 DNA sequence: TGTGCCAGCAGTTACTTCCCGGGGGACAGGTTGGACGAGCAGTACTTC. It encodes CASSYFPGDRLDEQYF.

This chain uses TRBV5-6 with TRBJ1-2, with no clear D. This CDR3 comprises 13 residues. Trimming removed 0 bases at V and 2 bases at J, with 5 bases between. The germline V gene has CDR1 SGHDT and CDR2 YYEEEE. In nucleotides, the CDR3 is TGTGCCAGCAGCTTGGATCAGAACTATGGCTACACCTTC. It translates to CASSLDQNYGYTF.

J is TRBJ1-1 and V is TRBV4-3, with D perhaps TRBD1 (6 bases). V was pared by 0 bases and J by 5 bases, with 7 bases between. CDR1 is LGHNA and CDR2 is YSLEER in the germline V gene. The CDR3 is made up of 13 amino acids. CDR3 DNA: TGCGCCAGCAGCCAAGAACAGGGAACTGAAGCTTTCTTT. Translated: CASSQEQGTEAFF.

This chain uses TRBV5-5 with TRBJ2-7; D is perhaps TRBD2 (6 bases). Trimming left V 1 base short and J 2 bases short, with 13 bases between. There are 15 residues in the CDR3. Per germline, CDR1 SGHKS and CDR2 YYEKEE (reference sequence). CDR3 in DNA: TGTGCCAGCAGCTTGATTAGCGGACTTACCTACGAGCAGTACTTC. This translates into CASSLISGLTYEQYF.

The chain uses TRBV10-3 and TRBJ1-2; TRBD1 agrees at 10 bases. Per the germline V gene, CDR1 is ENHRY and CDR2 is SYGVKD. This CDR3 region has 14 residues. CDR3 sequence: CAVGRTGGSYGYTF. CDR3 sequence (DNA): TGTGCAGTAGGCCGGACAGGGGGTTCCTATGGCTACACCTTC.

The chain employs TRBV9 and TRBJ2-3; D gene ambiguous. The germline V gene has CDR1 SGDLS and CDR2 YYNGEE. This CDR3 comprises 14 residues. V lost 0 bases and J lost 2, with 7 bases in between. CDR3: CASSVDSNTDTQYF. The CDR3 bases are TGTGCCAGCAGCGTAGACAGTAACACAGATACGCAGTATTTT.

The CDR3 DNA is TGTGCCAGCAGTGCCTCCCTAAGTAGCGCGGGAGTACCCGACGAGCAGTTCTTC. Translated, it gives CASSASLSSAGVPDEQFF. The gene calls are TRBV6-1 and TRBJ2-1, with 7 bases lining up with TRBD2. The CDR3 length is 18 residues. Trimming cost V 4 bases and J 10 bases; bases outside gene matches: 22. Germline-derived CDR1 and CDR2 are MNHNS and SASEGT.

V gene TRBV11-2 combines with J gene TRBJ1-1, with 9 bases fitting TRBD1. Germline lookup yields CDR1 SGHAT and CDR2 FQNNGV. After removal of 2 bases from V and 4 bases from J, the junction contained 5 bases not matched to a gene. The CDR3 runs 15 residues. The CDR3 nucleotides are TGTGCCAGCAGCTTAATGGGACAGGGAGGCACTGAAGCTTTCTTT. This codes for CASSLMGQGGTEAFF.

The chain uses TRBV5-1 and TRBJ2-7; 9 bases align to TRBD1. Trimming took 3 bases from V and 5 from J; bases not matched to a gene: 6. This CDR3 region has 14 residues. Per the germline V gene, CDR1 is SGHRS and CDR2 is YFSETQ. CDR3 nucleotides: TGCGCCAGCAGCTCCGGGACAGGGCTCGACGAGCAGTACTTC. It translates to CASSSGTGLDEQYF.

The chain recombines TRBV12-3 or TRBV12-4 with TRBJ1-5; D is unresolved. CDR3 length: 13 residues. Trimming stripped 2 bases from V and 4 bases from J, with 6 bases between. This CDR3 reads CASSLTGNQPQHF. The CDR3 nucleotides read TGTGCCAGCAGTTTAACCGGGAATCAGCCCCAGCATTTT.

This clone appeared once. A junction boundary mismatches the germline segment, possibly from a read error. The chain recombines TRBV7-2 with TRBJ2-5, with TRBD2 matching over 9 bases. In germline, CDR1 is SGHTA, CDR2 FQGNSA. This CDR3 spans 16 amino acids. The CDR3 here is CASSIAGVGGRETQYF. CDR3 sequence (DNA): TGTGCCAGCAGCATAGCGGGAGTGGGCGGGAGAGAGACCCAGTACTTC. The entire variable domain, with the rest obtained from reference TRBV7-2 and TRBJ2-5, is as follows: GAGVSQSPSNKVTEKGKDVELRCDPISGHTALYWYRQSLGQGLEFLIYFQGNSAPDKSGLPSDRFSAERTGGSVSTLTIQRTQQEDSAVYLCASSIAGVGGRETQYFGPGTRLLVL.